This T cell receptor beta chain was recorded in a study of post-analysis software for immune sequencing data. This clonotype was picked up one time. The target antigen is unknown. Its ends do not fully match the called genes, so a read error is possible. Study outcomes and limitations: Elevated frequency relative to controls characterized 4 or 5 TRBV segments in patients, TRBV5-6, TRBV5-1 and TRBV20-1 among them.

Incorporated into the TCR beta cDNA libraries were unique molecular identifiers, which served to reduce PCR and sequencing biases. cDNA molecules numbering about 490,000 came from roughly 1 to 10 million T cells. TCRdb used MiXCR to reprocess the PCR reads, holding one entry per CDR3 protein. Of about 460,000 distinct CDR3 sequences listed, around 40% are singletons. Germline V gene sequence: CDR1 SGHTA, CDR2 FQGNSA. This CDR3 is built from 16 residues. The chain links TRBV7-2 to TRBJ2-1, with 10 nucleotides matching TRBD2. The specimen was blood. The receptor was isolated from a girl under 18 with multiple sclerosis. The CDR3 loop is CASSLAPSGSYNGQFF. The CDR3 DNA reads TGTGCCAGCAGCTTAGCGCCTAGCGGGAGCTACAATGGGCAGTTCTTC.